Each of the 23 T cell receptor beta chains below was sequenced from the same sample in a study of blood T cell dynamics during melanoma immunotherapy. Clones were sequenced by immunoSEQ multiplex PCR, and TCRdb holds only the in-frame ones, with some missing. The top ten clones hold more than 8.5% of a sample with approximately 10,000 clones, approximately 90% of them seen once. Time point indicated: pre-treatment baseline. Material: blood, obtained from a patient treated with checkpoint blockade. These receptor sequences come from a human donor with melanoma.

Only one count was recorded for this clone. This chain links TRBV7-6 with TRBJ2-1; 9 nucleotides agree with TRBD2. Germline values: CDR1 SGHVS, CDR2 FNYEAQ. V shed 1 base and J 4 bases; nucleotides not matched to a gene: 5. The CDR3 runs 16 residues. The CDR3 DNA reads TGTGCCAGCAGCTTAGAGTCGGCGGGGGGGTACAATGAGCAGTTCTTC. Its protein is CASSLESAGGYNEQFF.

This clone occurred once. This sequence joins TRBV4-1 and TRBJ2-3; D might be TRBD1 (6 bases). From germline, CDR1 is MGHRA and CDR2 YSYEKL. V was pared by 5 bases and J by 4 bases, with 16 bases between. This CDR3 has 15 amino acids. This chain's CDR3 is CASSSPTGKPDTQYF. CDR3 bases: TGCGCCAGCAGCTCCCCCACAGGGAAGCCAGATACGCAGTATTTT.

The chain couples TRBV6-5 to TRBJ2-7; 7 nucleotides align to TRBD2. V dropped 5 bases and J dropped 3; count of bases not matched to a gene: 10. The CDR3 spans 15 residues. Germline V lookup: CDR1 MNHEY, CDR2 SVGAGI. DNA for the CDR3: TGTGCCAGCAGTCCCCCCGAGGGCGGGAGCTACGAGCAGTACTTC. Translation: CASSPPEGGSYEQYF.

The rearrangement uses TRBV19 and TRBJ2-1; D gene unclear. From germline, CDR1 is LNHDA and CDR2 SQIVND (reference sequence). V was pared by 5 bases and J by 3 bases, with 8 bases between. This CDR3 is 13 amino acids long. CDR3 nucleotide sequence: TGTGCCAGTAGTCCCGTCCTCTACAATGAGCAGTTCTTC. It is translated as CASSPVLYNEQFF.

In its sample, this clone was seen once. This chain joins TRBV13 and TRBJ1-6, with D possibly TRBD1 on 5 matching bases. The CDR3 is 15 amino acids. The ends were cut back, 2 bases at V and 10 bases at J, with 15 bases in the middle. The germline V gene encodes CDR1 PRHDT and CDR2 FYEKMQ (reference sequence). CDR3 DNA sequence: TGTGCCAGCAGCTTACGGCTACGGGGGTTATCACCCCTCCACTTT. Translation gives CASSLRLRGLSPLHF.

This clone was found once. The V gene is TRBV19, the J gene TRBJ1-5; no clear D gene. CDR1 and CDR2 from the germline V gene are LNHDA and SQIVND (reference sequence). CDR3 size: 15 residues. Trimming took off 5 bases at V and 5 bases at J, with 16 bases between the two ends. The CDR3: CASSLTPGSHQPQHF. CDR3 coding DNA: TGTGCCAGTAGTCTTACTCCGGGATCACATCAGCCCCAGCATTTT.

The V gene is TRBV28, the J gene TRBJ2-1; D is uncertain. CDR3 length: 14 amino acids. Trimming stripped 8 bases from V and 3 bases from J, with 14 bases between. Per germline, CDR1 MDHEN and CDR2 SYDVKM. CDR3 in amino acids: CASATGLGYNEQFF. The CDR3 DNA is TGTGCCAGCGCCACCGGCTTGGGCTACAATGAGCAGTTCTTC. The whole variable domain, remainder taken from reference TRBV28 and TRBJ2-1, is DVKVTQSSRYLVKRTGEKVFLECVQDMDHENMFWYRQDPGLGLRLIYFSYDVKMKEKGDIPEGYSVSREKKERFSLILESASTNQTSMYLCASATGLGYNEQFFGPGTRLTVL.

The V and J genes are TRBV19 and TRBJ1-4; the match to TRBD1 covers 9 bases. The CDR3 totals 13 residues. Per the germline V gene, CDR1 is LNHDA and CDR2 is SQIVND (reference sequence). The junction had 5 bases not matched to a gene; V was cut back by 10 bases and J by 5 bases. The CDR3 is CATTTGGNEKLFF. The CDR3 DNA reads as TGTGCCACCACGACAGGGGGGAATGAAAAACTGTTTTTT. The full variable domain, its missing parts supplied by reference TRBV19 and TRBJ1-4, is DGGITQSPKYLFRKEGQNVTLSCEQNLNHDAMYWYRQDPGQGLRLIYYSQIVNDFQKGDIAEGYSVSREKKESFPLTVTSAQKNPTAFYLCATTTGGNEKLFFGSGTQLSVL.

The chain is built from TRBV5-4 and TRBJ2-7; 12 bases fit TRBD2. Germline V CDR1 and CDR2: SGHNT, YYREEE (reference sequence). The CDR3 spans 14 residues. With V trimmed by 5 bases and J by 5 bases, 5 bases remained unmatched. The CDR3 region is CASSPSGRANEQYF. The DNA for the CDR3 is TGTGCCAGCAGTCCTAGCGGGAGGGCCAACGAGCAGTACTTC.

The chain uses TRBV5-8 and TRBJ1-5; D gene ambiguous. Trimming cost V 2 bases and J 0 bases, with 3 bases left between them. Germline assignment: CDR1 SGHTS and CDR2 YDEGEE. This CDR3 is built from 13 residues. The CDR3 region has the DNA TGTGCCAGCAGCTTCGGTAGCAATCAGCCCCAGCATTTT. Encoded protein: CASSFGSNQPQHF.

J is TRBJ2-5 and V is TRBV19, with 8 bases fitting TRBD2. CDR1 is LNHDA, CDR2 SQIVND, per germline (reference sequence). V was pared by 0 bases and J by 11 bases, with 5 bases of the junction left unmatched. CDR3 length: 13 residues. As DNA, the CDR3 is TGTGCCAGTAGTATAGAGCCCCAGCGGGAGCAGTACTTC. Protein: CASSIEPQREQYF.

This clone was detected only once. The chain uses TRBV10-3 and TRBJ1-1, with D uncertain. Germline assignment: CDR1 ENHRY and CDR2 SYGVKD. The CDR3 is 12 amino acids. Trimming removed 10 bases from V and 4 bases from J, with 13 bases in between. This chain's CDR3 is CATKLTSTEAFF. The CDR3 region has the DNA TGTGCCACCAAACTGACAAGCACTGAAGCTTTCTTT.

The chain links TRBV6-1 to TRBJ1-1; 9 positions agree with TRBD1. CDR1 MNHNS and CDR2 SASEGT come from the germline V gene. J was trimmed by 1 base and V by 7 bases; bases with no gene match: 4. The length of the CDR3 is 14 residues. CDR3 sequence (DNA): TGTGCCAGCATCCCGGGACAGGGGAACACTGAAGCTTTCTTT. It translates to CASIPGQGNTEAFF.

This clone was seen a few times. DNA of the CDR3: TGTGCCAGCAGCTGGACAGGGAACAATCAGCCCCAGCATTTT. Its translation is CASSWTGNNQPQHF. The J gene is TRBJ1-5, the V gene TRBV6-1; 8 bases match TRBD1. This CDR3 contains 14 residues. Trimming cost V 6 bases and J 3 bases; bases outside gene matches: 4. Germline CDR1 MNHNS, CDR2 SASEGT.

This sequence joins TRBV10-2 and TRBJ1-1, with no clear D. This CDR3 region has 14 residues. V was clipped by 3 bases and J by 4 bases, with 12 bases between them. Per germline, CDR1 WSHSY and CDR2 SAAADI. The CDR3 region has the DNA TGCGCCAGCAGTGATGTTCGACTAGGCACTGAAGCTTTCTTT. It translates to CASSDVRLGTEAFF.

This clone was counted only a few times. The rearrangement joins TRBV2 to TRBJ2-7; the D gene is possibly TRBD1 (6 bases). Trimming removed 2 bases from V and 2 bases from J, with 10 bases in between. From germline, CDR1 is SNHLY and CDR2 FYNNEI. This CDR3 spans 14 amino acids. For the CDR3, the DNA is TGTGCCAGCAGTGAACTGAGGACAGCCTACGAGCAGTACTTC. Its protein product is CASSELRTAYEQYF.

V gene TRBV6-6 combines with J gene TRBJ2-5; TRBD1 matches 9 bases. The germline V gene has CDR1 MNHNY and CDR2 SVGAGI (reference sequence). V lost 5 bases to trimming and J lost 6 bases; unmatched junction nucleotides: 7. The CDR3 has 14 amino acids. The CDR3: CASSRTGELKTQYF. The DNA of the CDR3 is TGTGCCAGCAGTAGGACAGGGGAATTAAAGACCCAGTACTTC.

The V call is TRBV2, the J call TRBJ1-2; possible D gene TRBD1, 5 bases. The germline V gene has CDR1 SNHLY and CDR2 FYNNEI. The CDR3 sequence is 12 residues long. CDR3 protein: CASRGQAYGYTF. CDR3 nucleotides: TGTGCTTCGAGGGGCCAGGCCTATGGCTACACCTTC.

The chain couples TRBV7-9 to TRBJ2-7, with 8 bases identical to TRBD1. The CDR3 totals 14 residues. Losses at the gene ends were 4 bases for V and 5 bases for J; bases not matched to a gene: 7. The germline gives CDR1 SEHNR, CDR2 FQNEAQ (reference sequence). CDR3 amino acids: CASSSRQGQHEQYF. The CDR3 region has the DNA TGTGCCAGCAGCTCGAGACAGGGGCAGCACGAGCAGTACTTC.

J is TRBJ2-1 and V is TRBV7-9; TRBD2 matches at 12 bases. The CDR3 is 16 residues long. The V segment lost 8 bases and the J segment 4 bases; nucleotides outside the gene matches: 9. Germline CDR1 SEHNR, CDR2 FQNEAQ (reference sequence). CDR3 DNA: TGTGCCAGCGTACTCCAAGGACTAGCGGGGTACAATGAGCAGTTCTTC. Amino acid sequence: CASVLQGLAGYNEQFF.

This rearrangement joins TRBV5-1 to TRBJ2-5, with 8 bases lining up with TRBD1. This CDR3 contains 13 residues. Trimming took 6 bases from V and 2 from J; bases not matched to a gene: 3. Germline values: CDR1 SGHRS, CDR2 YFSETQ. The CDR3 loop reads CASKGQGQETQYF. The DNA for the CDR3 is TGCGCCAGCAAAGGACAGGGACAAGAGACCCAGTACTTC.

The genes are TRBV30 and TRBJ1-4; weak D call: TRBD1 (6 bases). The CDR3 sequence is 15 residues long. Germline loops: CDR1 GTSNPN, CDR2 SVGIG (reference sequence). The V end lost 0 bases, the J end lost 2 bases, and 10 bases lay between the germline ends. The CDR3 spells CAWSVGGPTNEKLFF. CDR3 coding DNA: TGTGCCTGGAGTGTAGGGGGACCCACTAATGAAAAACTGTTTTTT.

The chain uses TRBV19 and TRBJ2-1, with D perhaps TRBD2 (6 bases). This CDR3 has 16 amino acids. The ends were cut back, 5 bases at V and 2 bases at J, with 16 bases in the middle. Looked up from germline, CDR1 is LNHDA and CDR2 is SQIVND (reference sequence). The CDR3 sequence is CASSSRGIPPYNEQFF. Here the CDR3 DNA reads TGTGCCAGTAGTTCCCGGGGGATACCTCCCTACAATGAGCAGTTCTTC. The whole variable domain, filled in from reference TRBV19 and TRBJ2-1, reads DGGITQSPKYLFRKEGQNVTLSCEQNLNHDAMYWYRQDPGQGLRLIYYSQIVNDFQKGDIAEGYSVSREKKESFPLTVTSAQKNPTAFYLCASSSRGIPPYNEQFFGPGTRLTVL.